The 10 T cell receptor beta chains in this list originate from one sample, sequenced in a study of T-cell memory formation after mild COVID-19. TCRdb redid the calling of the 5' RACE reads with MiXCR, one entry per CDR3 protein. Of tens of thousands of distinct CDR3 sequences listed, around 20% were seen once; the top ten hold less than 2%. The sequencing input was PBMCs or a T cell subset sorted from them (not recorded which). Receptors originate from an adult who had mild COVID-19 (a few samples of this study predate the infection). Cell type and time point are not known.

This clonotype is categorized as medium-sized. V gene TRBV5-1 combines with J gene TRBJ2-2; D not resolved. CDR3 size: 14 residues. Germline V gives CDR1 SGHRS, CDR2 YFSETQ. Trimming shortened V by 0 bases and J by 3 bases, and 6 bases separated the two germline ends. CDR3 region: CASSLGSYTGELFF. CDR3 DNA sequence: TGCGCCAGCAGCTTGGGCAGTTACACCGGGGAGCTGTTTTTT.

This clonotype was seen repeatedly, ten times or more. This chain links TRBV20-1 with TRBJ2-3; tentative D call: TRBD2 (5 bases). The CDR3 contains 16 residues. Trimming took 1 base from V and 0 from J, leaving 14 bases between them. Germline values: CDR1 DFQATT, CDR2 SNEGSKA (reference sequence). The CDR3 sequence: CSARALVRRSTDTQYF. CDR3 nucleotide sequence: TGCAGTGCTAGAGCACTAGTTCGCCGTAGCACAGATACGCAGTATTTT.

The rearrangement joins TRBV5-1 to TRBJ2-3; TRBD2 aligns across 10 bases. The CDR3 sequence is 19 residues long. In germline, CDR1 is SGHRS, CDR2 YFSETQ. The trim removed 5 bases at V and 1 base at J, leaving 16 bases unmatched. CDR3: CASRRGLAPDSGGTDTQYF. The CDR3 DNA sequence: TGCGCCAGCAGGAGGGGACTAGCGCCAGACTCTGGAGGCACAGATACGCAGTATTTT.

This clonotype has a count of ten or more. The gene calls are TRBV12-3 or TRBV12-4 and TRBJ1-4, with TRBD1 matching over 7 bases. CDR3 length: 14 residues. V lost 7 bases, J lost 5 bases, and 7 bases stayed unmatched. CDR3 sequence reads: CASKQGLQNEKLFF. DNA of the CDR3: TGTGCCAGCAAACAGGGGCTCCAGAATGAAAAACTGTTTTTT.

In this sample, this clonotype turned up a few times. The V call is TRBV9, the J call TRBJ2-5; the match to TRBD2 covers 12 bases. Germline assignment: CDR1 SGDLS and CDR2 YYNGEE. The CDR3 spans 17 residues. The trim removed 0 bases at V and 4 bases at J, leaving 7 bases unmatched. Here the CDR3 reads CASSVAPSGRGGETQYF. DNA for the CDR3: TGTGCCAGCAGCGTAGCCCCTAGCGGGAGGGGTGGAGAGACCCAGTACTTC.

This chain connects TRBV5-1 to TRBJ1-1; D is possibly TRBD1 (5 bases). V was shortened by 7 bases and J by 4 bases, with 11 bases between the two germline ends. This CDR3 is 12 amino acids long. Germline CDR1 reads SGHRS; CDR2 reads YFSETQ. The CDR3 DNA reads TGCGCCAGCCGAGGGGAGAGCACTGAAGCTTTCTTT. This sequence encodes CASRGESTEAFF. Full variable domain (missing parts from reference TRBV5-1 and TRBJ1-1): KAGVTQTPRYLIKTRGQQVTLSCSPISGHRSVSWYQQTPGQGLQFLFEYFSETQRNKGNFPGRFSGRQFSNSRSEMNVSTLELGDSALYLCASRGESTEAFFGQGTRLTVV.

This clonotype was counted ten times or more. V and J are TRBV20-1 and TRBJ1-1, with 8 bases fitting TRBD1. Unmatched junction bases numbered 1, after V lost 6 bases and J lost 1 base. This CDR3 region has 12 residues. Germline V CDR1 and CDR2: DFQATT, SNEGSKA (reference sequence). For the CDR3, the DNA is TGCAGTGCCGACAGGGGGAACACTGAAGCTTTCTTT. Protein sequence: CSADRGNTEAFF.

This clonotype occurred many times. The rearrangement uses TRBV7-9 and TRBJ1-3, with D hard to call. The CDR3 runs to 16 residues. V was cut by 5 bases and J by 0 bases, with 14 bases left in between. Germline CDR1 SEHNR, CDR2 FQNEAQ (reference sequence). The CDR3 loop is CASSEKRRVSGNTIYF. CDR3 coding DNA: TGTGCCAGCAGCGAAAAAAGACGGGTCTCTGGAAACACCATATATTTT.

This clonotype counts as medium-sized. This rearrangement joins TRBV18 to TRBJ2-7; unclear D gene. CDR3 length equals 13 residues. V was pared by 2 bases and J by 5 bases, with 10 bases between. CDR1 and CDR2 (germline): KGHSH, LQKENI. CDR3: CASSPGRVHEQYF. The CDR3 DNA reads TGTGCCAGCTCACCAGGACGGGTCCACGAGCAGTACTTC.

This chain links TRBV5-4 with TRBJ1-5; tentative D call: TRBD1 (6 bases). V lost 0 bases and J 0 bases, leaving 10 bases between the germline ends. Germline values: CDR1 SGHNT, CDR2 YYREEE (reference sequence). CDR3 size: 16 residues. CDR3 region: CASSLGGAPSNQPQHF. Written as DNA, the CDR3 is TGTGCCAGCAGCTTGGGGGGGGCCCCTAGCAATCAGCCCCAGCATTTT. Using reference TRBV5-4 and TRBJ1-5 for the parts outside the CDR3, the full variable domain is ETGVTQSPTHLIKTRGQQVTLRCSSQSGHNTVSWYQQALGQGPQFIFQYYREEENGRGNFPPRFSGLQFPNYSSELNVNALELDDSALYLCASSLGGAPSNQPQHFGDGTRLSIL.